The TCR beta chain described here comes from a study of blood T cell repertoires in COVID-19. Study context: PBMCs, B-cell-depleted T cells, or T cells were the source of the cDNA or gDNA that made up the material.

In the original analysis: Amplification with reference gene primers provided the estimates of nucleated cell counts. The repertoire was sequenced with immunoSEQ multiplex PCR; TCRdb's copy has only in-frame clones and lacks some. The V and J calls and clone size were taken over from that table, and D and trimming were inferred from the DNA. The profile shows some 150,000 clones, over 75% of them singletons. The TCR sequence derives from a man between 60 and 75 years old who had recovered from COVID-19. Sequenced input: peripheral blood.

The CDR3 spells CASSLEGDTDTQYF. As DNA, the CDR3 is TGCGCCAGCAGCTTGGAGGGGGACACAGATACGCAGTATTTT. This chain joins TRBV5-1 and TRBJ2-3; tentative D call: TRBD1 (6 bases). CDR3 length: 14 amino acids. Deletions cut 0 bases from V and 2 bases from J, with 7 bases between. CDR1 and CDR2 from the germline V gene are SGHRS and YFSETQ.